Here is one T cell receptor (beta chain) with its context. These data belong to a study of blood T cell repertoires in COVID-19. Study processing details: Amplification with reference gene primers provided the estimates of nucleated cell counts. Repertoires were generated with immunoSEQ multiplex PCR, while TCRdb's copy carries only in-frame clones and drops some. V and J calls and clone size are copied from that table; D and trimming were computed from the DNA. The sample includes 85,000 to 130,000 clones, around nine tenths of them seen just once. The CDR3 totals 13 residues. The ends lost 11 bases at V and 5 bases at J; junction bases unmatched: 6. CDR1 ENHRY and CDR2 SYGVKD come from the germline V gene.

Material: peripheral blood. The receptor comes from a man aged 70-80 years with acute or convalescent COVID-19. V is TRBV10-3 and J is TRBJ2-5; 12 bases map to TRBD2. This chain's CDR3 is CASGLAGTETQYF. The DNA for the CDR3 is TGTGCCTCAGGACTAGCGGGGACGGAGACCCAGTACTTC.